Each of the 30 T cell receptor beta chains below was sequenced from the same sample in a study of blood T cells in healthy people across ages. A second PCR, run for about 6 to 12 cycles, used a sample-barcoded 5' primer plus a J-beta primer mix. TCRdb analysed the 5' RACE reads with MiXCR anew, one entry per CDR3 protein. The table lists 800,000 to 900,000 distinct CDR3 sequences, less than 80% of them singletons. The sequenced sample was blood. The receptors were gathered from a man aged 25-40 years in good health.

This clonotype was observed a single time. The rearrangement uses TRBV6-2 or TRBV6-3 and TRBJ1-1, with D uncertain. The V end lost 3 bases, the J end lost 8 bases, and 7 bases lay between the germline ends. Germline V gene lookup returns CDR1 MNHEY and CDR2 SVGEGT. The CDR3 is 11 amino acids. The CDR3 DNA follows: TGTGCCAGCAGTTATAATGGGGAAGCTTTCTTT. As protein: CASSYNGEAFF.

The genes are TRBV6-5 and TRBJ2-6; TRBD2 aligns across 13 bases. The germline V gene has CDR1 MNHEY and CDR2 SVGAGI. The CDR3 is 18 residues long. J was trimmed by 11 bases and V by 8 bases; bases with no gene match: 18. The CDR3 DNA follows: TGTGCCAGCGTTGGACTACAGGGTCCCGGGACTAGCGGGGACGTCCTGACTTTC. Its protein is CASVGLQGPGTSGDVLTF.

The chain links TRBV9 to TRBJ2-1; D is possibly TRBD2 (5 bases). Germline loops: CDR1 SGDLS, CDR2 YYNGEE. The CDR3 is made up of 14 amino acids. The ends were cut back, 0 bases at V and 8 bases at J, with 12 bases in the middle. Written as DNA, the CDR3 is TGTGCCAGCAGCGTAGCTACGTCCGGGGATGAGCAGTTCTTC. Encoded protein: CASSVATSGDEQFF.

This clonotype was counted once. CDR3 in amino acids: CASSLQRTANSPLHF. In DNA, the CDR3 is TGTGCCAGCAGCCTACAAAGGACAGCGAATTCACCCCTCCACTTT. The chain couples TRBV7-9 to TRBJ1-6; D might be TRBD1 (6 bases). The length of the CDR3 is 15 residues. In germline, CDR1 is SEHNR, CDR2 FQNEAQ (reference sequence). Trimming removed 5 bases at V and 7 bases at J, with 15 bases between.

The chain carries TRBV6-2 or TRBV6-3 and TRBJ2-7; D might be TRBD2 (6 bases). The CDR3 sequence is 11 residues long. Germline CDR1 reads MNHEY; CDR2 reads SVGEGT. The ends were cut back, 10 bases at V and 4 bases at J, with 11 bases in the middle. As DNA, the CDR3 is TGTGCCACCACCGGGGGATACGAGCAGTACTTC. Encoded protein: CATTGGYEQYF.

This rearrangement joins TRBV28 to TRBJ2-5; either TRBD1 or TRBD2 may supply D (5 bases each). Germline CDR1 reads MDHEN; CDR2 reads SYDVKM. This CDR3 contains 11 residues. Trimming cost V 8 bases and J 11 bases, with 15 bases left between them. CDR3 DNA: TGTGCCAGCCTGACGGGGACGACGCAGTACTTC. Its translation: CASLTGTTQYF.

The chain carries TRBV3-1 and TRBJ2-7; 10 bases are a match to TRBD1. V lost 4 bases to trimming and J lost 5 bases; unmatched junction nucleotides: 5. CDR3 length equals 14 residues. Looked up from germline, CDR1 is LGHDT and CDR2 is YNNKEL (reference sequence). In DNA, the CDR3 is TGTGCCAGCAGCCTAGACAGGGGGCTGGACGAGCAGTACTTC. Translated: CASSLDRGLDEQYF.

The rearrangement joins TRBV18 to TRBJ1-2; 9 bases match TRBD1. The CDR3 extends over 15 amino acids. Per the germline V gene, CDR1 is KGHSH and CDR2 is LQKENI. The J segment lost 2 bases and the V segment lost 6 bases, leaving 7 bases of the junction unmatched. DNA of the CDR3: TGTGCCAGCTCGACCAGGGACAGGGAAAACTATGGCTACACCTTC. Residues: CASSTRDRENYGYTF.

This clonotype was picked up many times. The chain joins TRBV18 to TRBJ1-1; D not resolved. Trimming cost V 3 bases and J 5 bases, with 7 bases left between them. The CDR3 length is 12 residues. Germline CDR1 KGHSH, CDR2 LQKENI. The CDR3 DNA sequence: TGTGCCAGCTCACCGAGGGAGACTGAAGCTTTCTTT. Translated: CASSPRETEAFF.

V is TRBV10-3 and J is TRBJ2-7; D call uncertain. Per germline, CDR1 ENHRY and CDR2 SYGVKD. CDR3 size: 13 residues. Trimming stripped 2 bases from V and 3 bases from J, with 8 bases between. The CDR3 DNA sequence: TGTGCCATCAGTGAGCCAGCTCTCTACGAGCAGTACTTC. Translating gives CAISEPALYEQYF.

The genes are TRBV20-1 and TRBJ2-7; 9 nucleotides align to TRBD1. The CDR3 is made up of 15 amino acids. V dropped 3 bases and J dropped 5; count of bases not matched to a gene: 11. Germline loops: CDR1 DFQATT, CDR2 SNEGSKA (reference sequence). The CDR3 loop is CSASAPGQGAHEQYF. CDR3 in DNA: TGCAGTGCTAGTGCACCGGGACAGGGAGCCCACGAGCAGTACTTC.

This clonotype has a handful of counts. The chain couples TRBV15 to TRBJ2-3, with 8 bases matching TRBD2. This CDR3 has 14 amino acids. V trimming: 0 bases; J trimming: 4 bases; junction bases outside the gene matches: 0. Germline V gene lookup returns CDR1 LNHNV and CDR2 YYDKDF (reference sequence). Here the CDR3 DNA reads TGTGCCACCAGCAGAGATAGCGGGGCAGATACGCAGTATTTT. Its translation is CATSRDSGADTQYF. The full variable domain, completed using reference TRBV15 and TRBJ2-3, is DAMVIQNPRYQVTQFGKPVTLSCSQTLNHNVMYWYQQKSSQAPKLLFHYYDKDFNNEADTPDNFQSRRPNTSFCFLDIRSPGLGDTAMYLCATSRDSGADTQYFGPGTRLTVL.

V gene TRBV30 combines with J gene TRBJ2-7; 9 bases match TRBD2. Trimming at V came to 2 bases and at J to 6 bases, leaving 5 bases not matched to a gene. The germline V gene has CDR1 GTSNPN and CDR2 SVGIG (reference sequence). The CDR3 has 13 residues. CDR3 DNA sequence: TGTGCCTGGAGTAATCTAGCGGGGTGCGAGCAGTACTTC. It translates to CAWSNLAGCEQYF.

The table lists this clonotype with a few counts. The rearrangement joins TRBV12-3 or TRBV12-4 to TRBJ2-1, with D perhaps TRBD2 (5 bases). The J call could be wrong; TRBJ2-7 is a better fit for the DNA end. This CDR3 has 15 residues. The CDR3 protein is CASSPPAPGSGEQYF. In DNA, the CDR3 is TGTGCCAGCAGCCCTCCCGCCCCGGGGTCTGGCGAGCAGTACTTC.

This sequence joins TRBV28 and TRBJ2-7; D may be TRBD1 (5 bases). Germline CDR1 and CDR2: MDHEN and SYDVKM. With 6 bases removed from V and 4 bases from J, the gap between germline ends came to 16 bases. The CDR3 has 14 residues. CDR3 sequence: CASSPGREPYEQYF. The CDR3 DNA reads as TGTGCCAGCAGCCCTGGCAGGGAACCTTACGAGCAGTACTTC.

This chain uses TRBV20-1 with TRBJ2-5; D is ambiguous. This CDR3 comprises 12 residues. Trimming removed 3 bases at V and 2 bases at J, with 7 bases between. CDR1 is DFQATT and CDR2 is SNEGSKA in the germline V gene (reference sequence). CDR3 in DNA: TGCAGTGCTAGGGGTTTACAAGAGACCCAGTACTTC. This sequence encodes CSARGLQETQYF.

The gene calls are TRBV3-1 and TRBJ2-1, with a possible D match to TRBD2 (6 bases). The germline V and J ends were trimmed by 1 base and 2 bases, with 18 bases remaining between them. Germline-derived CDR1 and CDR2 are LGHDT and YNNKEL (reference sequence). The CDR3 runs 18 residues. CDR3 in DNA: TGTGCCAGCAGCCAAGGAATTGTAAAGGGAGGTACCTACAATGAGCAGTTCTTC. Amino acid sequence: CASSQGIVKGGTYNEQFF.

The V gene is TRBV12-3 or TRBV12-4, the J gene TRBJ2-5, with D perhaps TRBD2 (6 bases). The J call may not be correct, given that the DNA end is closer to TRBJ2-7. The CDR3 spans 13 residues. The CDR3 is CASRGGAYYEQYF. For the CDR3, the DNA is TGTGCCAGCAGAGGCGGGGCCTACTACGAGCAGTACTTC.

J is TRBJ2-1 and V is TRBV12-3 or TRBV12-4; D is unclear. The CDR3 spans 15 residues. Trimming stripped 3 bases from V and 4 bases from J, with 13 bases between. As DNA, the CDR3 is TGTGCCAGCAGTTTTAGTGGGGTACCGTACAATGAGCAGTTCTTC. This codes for CASSFSGVPYNEQFF.

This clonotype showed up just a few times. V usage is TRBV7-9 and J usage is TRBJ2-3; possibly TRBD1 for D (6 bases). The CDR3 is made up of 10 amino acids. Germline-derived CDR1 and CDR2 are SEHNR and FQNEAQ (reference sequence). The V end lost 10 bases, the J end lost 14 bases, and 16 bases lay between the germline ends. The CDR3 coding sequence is TGTGCCATCACGACAGGAAATCTGTATTTT. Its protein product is CAITTGNLYF.

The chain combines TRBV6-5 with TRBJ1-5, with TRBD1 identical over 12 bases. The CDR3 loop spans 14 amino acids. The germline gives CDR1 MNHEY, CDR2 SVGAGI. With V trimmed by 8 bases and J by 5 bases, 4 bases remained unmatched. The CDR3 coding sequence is TGTGCCAGCGGGACAGGGGGCTTACATCAGCCCCAGCATTTT. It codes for CASGTGGLHQPQHF.

The CDR3 is CASSLAPGQGMGEAFF. In nucleotides, the CDR3 is TGTGCCAGCAGCTTAGCACCGGGACAGGGGATGGGTGAAGCTTTCTTT. The chain is built from TRBV7-2 and TRBJ1-1; 10 bases agree with TRBD1. The V gene end was trimmed by 0 bases and the J gene end by 7 bases; junction bases not matched to a gene: 8. There are 16 residues in the CDR3. CDR1 SGHTA and CDR2 FQGNSA come from the germline V gene.

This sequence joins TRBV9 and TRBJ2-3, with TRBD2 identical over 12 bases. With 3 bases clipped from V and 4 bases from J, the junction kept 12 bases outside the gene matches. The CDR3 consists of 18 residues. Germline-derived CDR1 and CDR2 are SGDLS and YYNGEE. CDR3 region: CASSARGLAGGKADTQYF. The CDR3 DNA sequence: TGTGCCAGCAGCGCCAGGGGGCTAGCGGGGGGGAAAGCAGATACGCAGTATTTT.

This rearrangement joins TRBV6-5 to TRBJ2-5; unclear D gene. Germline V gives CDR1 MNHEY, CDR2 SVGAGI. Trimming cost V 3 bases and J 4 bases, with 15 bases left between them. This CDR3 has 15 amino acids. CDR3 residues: CASSYDMASGETQYF. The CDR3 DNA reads TGTGCCAGCAGTTATGATATGGCCTCGGGAGAGACCCAGTACTTC.

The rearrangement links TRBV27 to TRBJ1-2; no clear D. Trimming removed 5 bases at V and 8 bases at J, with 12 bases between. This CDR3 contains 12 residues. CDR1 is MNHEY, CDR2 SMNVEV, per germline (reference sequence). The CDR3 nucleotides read TGTGCCAGCAGTAAGGAGGGCCTAGGCTACACCTTC. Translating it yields CASSKEGLGYTF.

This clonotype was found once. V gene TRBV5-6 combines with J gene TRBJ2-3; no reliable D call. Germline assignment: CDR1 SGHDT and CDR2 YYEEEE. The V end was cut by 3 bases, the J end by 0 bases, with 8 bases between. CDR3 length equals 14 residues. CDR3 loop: CASSSMRSTDTQYF. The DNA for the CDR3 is TGTGCCAGCAGCTCTATGAGGAGCACAGATACGCAGTATTTT.

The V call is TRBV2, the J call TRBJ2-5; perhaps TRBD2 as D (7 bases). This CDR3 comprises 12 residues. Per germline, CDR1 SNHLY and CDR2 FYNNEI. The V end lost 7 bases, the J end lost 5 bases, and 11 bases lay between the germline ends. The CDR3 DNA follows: TGTGCCAGCAAGGGGGGAGGGGAGACCCAGTACTTC. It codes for CASKGGGETQYF.

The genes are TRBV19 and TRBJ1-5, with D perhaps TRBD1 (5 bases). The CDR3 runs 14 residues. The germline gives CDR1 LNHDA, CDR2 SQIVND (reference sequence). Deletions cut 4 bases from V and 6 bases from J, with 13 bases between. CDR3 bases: TGTGCCAGTAGTAACCGGGACCCAACTCAGCCCCAGCATTTT. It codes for CASSNRDPTQPQHF.

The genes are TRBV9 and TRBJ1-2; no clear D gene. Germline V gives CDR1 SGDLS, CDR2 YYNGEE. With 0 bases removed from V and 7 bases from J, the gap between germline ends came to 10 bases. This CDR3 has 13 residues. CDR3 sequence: CASSVDVHSGYTF. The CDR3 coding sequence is TGTGCCAGCAGCGTAGATGTACACAGTGGCTACACCTTC.

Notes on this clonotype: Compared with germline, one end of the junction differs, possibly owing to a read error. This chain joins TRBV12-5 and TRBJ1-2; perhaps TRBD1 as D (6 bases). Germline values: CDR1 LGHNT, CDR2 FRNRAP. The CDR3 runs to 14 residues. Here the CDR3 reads CASALDRNNYGYTF. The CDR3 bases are TGTGCTAGTGCTTTGGACAGAAACAACTATGGCTACACCTTC.